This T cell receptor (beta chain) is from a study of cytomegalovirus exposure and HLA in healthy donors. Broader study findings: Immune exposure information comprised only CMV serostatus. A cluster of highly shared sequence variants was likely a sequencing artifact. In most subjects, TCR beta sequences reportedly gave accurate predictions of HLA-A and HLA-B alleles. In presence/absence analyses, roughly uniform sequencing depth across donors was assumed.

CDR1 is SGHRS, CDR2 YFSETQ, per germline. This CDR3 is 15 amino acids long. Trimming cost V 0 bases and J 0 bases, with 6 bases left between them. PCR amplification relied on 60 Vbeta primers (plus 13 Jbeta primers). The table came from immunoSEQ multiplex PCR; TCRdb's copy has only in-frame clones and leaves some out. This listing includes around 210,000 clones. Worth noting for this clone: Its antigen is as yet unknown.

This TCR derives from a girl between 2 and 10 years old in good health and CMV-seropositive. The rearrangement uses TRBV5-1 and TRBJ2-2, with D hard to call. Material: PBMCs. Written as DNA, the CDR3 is TGCGCCAGCAGCTTGGCCCGCGCGAACACCGGGGAGCTGTTTTTT. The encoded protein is CASSLARANTGELFF.